This T cell receptor (beta chain) came from a study of blood T cell repertoires in COVID-19. The method was immunoSEQ multiplex PCR; TCRdb's version includes in-frame clones alone and lacks a portion of them. Among under 80,000 clones listed, 86% were seen once. The V segment lost 4 bases and the J segment 6 bases; nucleotides outside the gene matches: 3. Germline lookup yields CDR1 SGHTA and CDR2 FQGNSA. The CDR3 is 14 residues long. The genes are TRBV7-2 and TRBJ1-6; 7 bases are shared with TRBD1. The sequence came from a human donor in a cohort sampled during active COVID-19. The sample consisted of peripheral blood. In nucleotides, the CDR3 is TGTGCCAGCAGCTCCGAGGGGGCTAATTCACCCCTCCACTTT. It encodes CASSSEGANSPLHF.